The following is a T cell receptor beta chain sequence with its context. What it binds is not known. The data were obtained in a study of cytomegalovirus exposure and HLA in healthy donors. Germline V CDR1 and CDR2: LGHNA, YNFKEQ. CDR3 length: 15 residues. V shed 1 base and J 2 bases; nucleotides not matched to a gene: 1. Amplification used 60 Vbeta primers and 13 Jbeta primers. Repertoires were generated with immunoSEQ multiplex PCR, while TCRdb's copy carries only in-frame clones and drops some. The sample table sets out around 35,000 clones. Regarding the study as a whole: The authors later found TCR association rates varying by HLA locus, with DRB1 most and HLA-C fewest.

V is TRBV4-2 and J is TRBJ2-7, with 11 nucleotides matching TRBD2. Material for sequencing was PBMCs. This TCR was sampled from a woman in her thirties or forties in good health and CMV-seropositive. CDR3 amino acids: CASSQGSGGAYEQYF. As DNA, the CDR3 is TGTGCCAGCAGCCAAGGTAGCGGGGGGGCCTACGAGCAGTACTTC.